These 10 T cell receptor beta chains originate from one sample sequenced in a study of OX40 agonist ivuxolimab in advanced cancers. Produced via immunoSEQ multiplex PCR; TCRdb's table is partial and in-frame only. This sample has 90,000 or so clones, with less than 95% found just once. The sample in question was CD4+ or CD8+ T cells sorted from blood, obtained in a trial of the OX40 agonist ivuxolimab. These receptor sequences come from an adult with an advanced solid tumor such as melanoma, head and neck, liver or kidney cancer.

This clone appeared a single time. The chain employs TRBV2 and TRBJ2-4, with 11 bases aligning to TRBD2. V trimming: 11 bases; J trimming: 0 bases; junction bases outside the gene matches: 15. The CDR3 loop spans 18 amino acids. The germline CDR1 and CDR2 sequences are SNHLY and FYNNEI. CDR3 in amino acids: CAVAMGLAEAVAKNIQYF. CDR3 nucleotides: TGTGCCGTAGCCATGGGACTAGCGGAGGCAGTAGCCAAAAACATTCAGTACTTC.

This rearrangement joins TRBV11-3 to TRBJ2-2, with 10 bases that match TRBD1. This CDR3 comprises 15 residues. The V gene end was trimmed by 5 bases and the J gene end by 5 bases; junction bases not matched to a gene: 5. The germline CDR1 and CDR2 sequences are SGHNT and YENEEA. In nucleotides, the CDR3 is TGTGCCAGCAGCCCGGACAGGGGGTTTACCGGGGAGCTGTTTTTT. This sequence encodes CASSPDRGFTGELFF.

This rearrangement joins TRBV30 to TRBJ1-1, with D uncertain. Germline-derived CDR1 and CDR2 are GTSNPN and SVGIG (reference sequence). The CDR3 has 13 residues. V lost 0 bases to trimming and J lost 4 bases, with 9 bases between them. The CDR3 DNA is TGTGCCTGGAGTGTGACGGTGGGCACTGAAGCTTTCTTT. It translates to CAWSVTVGTEAFF.

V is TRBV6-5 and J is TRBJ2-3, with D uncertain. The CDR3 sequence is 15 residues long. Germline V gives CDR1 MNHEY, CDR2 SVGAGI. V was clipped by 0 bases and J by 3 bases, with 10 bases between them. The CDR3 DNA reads TGTGCCAGCAGTTACTCGCCGATAGAGACAGATACGCAGTATTTT. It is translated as CASSYSPIETDTQYF.

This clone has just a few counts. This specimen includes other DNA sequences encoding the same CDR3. The CDR3 region has the DNA TGTGCCAGCAGTTTCGGTCAGCCCCAGCATTTT. This encodes CASSFGQPQHF. The chain combines TRBV28 with TRBJ1-5, with D hard to call. The CDR3 has 11 residues. V lost 3 bases to trimming and J lost 6 bases, with 3 bases between them. In germline, CDR1 is MDHEN, CDR2 SYDVKM.

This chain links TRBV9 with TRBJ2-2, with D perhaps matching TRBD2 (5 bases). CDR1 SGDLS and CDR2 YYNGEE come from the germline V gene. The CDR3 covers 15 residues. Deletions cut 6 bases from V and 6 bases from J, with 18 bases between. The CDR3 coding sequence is TGTGCCAGCACTAGCCCATGGGCCTTCCCCGGGGAGCTGTTTTTT. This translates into CASTSPWAFPGELFF. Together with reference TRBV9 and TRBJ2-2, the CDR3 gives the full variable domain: DSGVTQTPKHLITATGQRVTLRCSPRSGDLSVYWYQQSLDQGLQFLIQYYNGEERAKGNILERFSAQQFPDLHSELNLSSLELGDSALYFCASTSPWAFPGELFFGEGSRLTVL.

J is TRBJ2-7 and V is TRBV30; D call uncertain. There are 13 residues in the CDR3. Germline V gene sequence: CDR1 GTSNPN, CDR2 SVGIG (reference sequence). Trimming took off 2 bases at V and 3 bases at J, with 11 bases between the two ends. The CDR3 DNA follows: TGTGCCTGGAGTCTGGGTTCTGACTACGAGCAGTACTTC. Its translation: CAWSLGSDYEQYF.

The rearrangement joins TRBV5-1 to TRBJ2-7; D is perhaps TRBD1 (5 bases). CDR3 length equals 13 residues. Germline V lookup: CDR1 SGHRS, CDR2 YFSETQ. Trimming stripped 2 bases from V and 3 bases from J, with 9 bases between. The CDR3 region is CASSFAQGYEQYF. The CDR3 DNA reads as TGCGCCAGCAGCTTCGCTCAGGGCTACGAGCAGTACTTC.

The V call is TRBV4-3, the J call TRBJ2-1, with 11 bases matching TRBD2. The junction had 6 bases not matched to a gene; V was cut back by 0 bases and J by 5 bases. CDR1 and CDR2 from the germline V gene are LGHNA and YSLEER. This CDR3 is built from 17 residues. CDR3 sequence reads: CASSQDGFSGRDNEQFF. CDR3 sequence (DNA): TGCGCCAGCAGCCAAGATGGGTTTAGCGGGAGGGACAATGAGCAGTTCTTC.

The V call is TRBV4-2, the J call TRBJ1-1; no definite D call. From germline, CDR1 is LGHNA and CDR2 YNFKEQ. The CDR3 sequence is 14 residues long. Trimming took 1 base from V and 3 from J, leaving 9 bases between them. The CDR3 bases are TGTGCCAGCAGCCAAGTCTCGGTAGACACTGAAGCTTTCTTT. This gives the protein CASSQVSVDTEAFF.